These T cell receptor beta chains were read from a single sample in a study of blood T cell repertoires in COVID-19. Measured with immunoSEQ multiplex PCR; TCRdb has only the in-frame clones, and not every one. The sample shows almost 400,000 clones, approximately 87% of them seen only once. Input material: peripheral blood. The receptors were sampled from a woman aged 60 to 75 with COVID-19, enrolled during active disease. Each CDR3 is given with its conserved first and last residue. The order of the fields is V gene, D gene, J gene, clone size, CDR3 protein, CDR3 DNA. D genes are given only for firm matches. Rows may omit the clone size; those that give it use once, few, many or a size class.

v_gene: TRBV11-2
d_gene: -
j_gene: TRBJ1-3
abundance: -
CDR3aa: CASSREGYGNTIYF
CDR3nt: TGTGCCAGCAGCCGAGAGGGTTATGGAAACACCATATATTTT

v_gene: TRBV5-5
d_gene: -
j_gene: TRBJ1-3
abundance: once
CDR3aa: CASSYNSGNTIYF
CDR3nt: TGTGCCAGCAGCTATAACTCTGGAAACACCATATATTTT

v_gene: TRBV19
d_gene: -
j_gene: TRBJ1-1
abundance: -
CDR3aa: CASRIDTGGTEAFF
CDR3nt: TGTGCCAGTAGGATAGACACCGGGGGCACTGAAGCTTTCTTT

v_gene: TRBV4-1
d_gene: -
j_gene: TRBJ1-5
abundance: -
CDR3aa: CASSLTSRDQPQHF
CDR3nt: TGCGCCAGCAGCTTGACTAGCAGGGATCAGCCCCAGCATTTT

v_gene: TRBV7-9
d_gene: -
j_gene: TRBJ1-5
abundance: many
CDR3aa: CASSPQGSNQPQHF
CDR3nt: TGTGCCAGCAGTCCCCAGGGGAGCAATCAGCCCCAGCATTTT

v_gene: TRBV4-1
d_gene: -
j_gene: TRBJ2-1
abundance: -
CDR3aa: CASSPYPGEENEQFF
CDR3nt: TGCGCCAGCAGCCCCTATCCCGGGGAAGAGAATGAGCAGTTCTTC

v_gene: TRBV7-8
d_gene: -
j_gene: TRBJ1-5
abundance: few
CDR3aa: CASSLANGYSNQPQHF
CDR3nt: TGTGCCAGCAGCTTAGCGAACGGGTATAGCAATCAGCCCCAGCATTTT

v_gene: TRBV27
d_gene: TRBD1
j_gene: TRBJ1-5
abundance: -
CDR3aa: CASRTRGRNSNQPQHF
CDR3nt: TGTGCCAGCAGGACCAGGGGGCGTAATAGCAATCAGCCCCAGCATTTT

v_gene: TRBV19
d_gene: -
j_gene: TRBJ1-1
abundance: -
CDR3aa: CASSIVSGKGAFF
CDR3nt: TGTGCCAGTAGTATAGTATCGGGGAAAGGGGCTTTCTTT

v_gene: TRBV7-2
d_gene: -
j_gene: TRBJ2-1
abundance: -
CDR3aa: CASSLTNSVNEQFF
CDR3nt: TGTGCCAGCAGCTTAACCAACTCCGTCAATGAGCAGTTCTTC

v_gene: TRBV3-1/TRBV3-2
d_gene: -
j_gene: TRBJ1-1
abundance: -
CDR3aa: CASSHGSPNAEAFF
CDR3nt: TGTGCCAGCAGCCACGGGAGCCCGAACGCTGAAGCTTTCTTT

v_gene: TRBV27
d_gene: -
j_gene: TRBJ2-3
abundance: -
CDR3aa: CASSLQLHATDTQYF
CDR3nt: TGTGCCAGCAGTTTACAACTACACGCCACAGATACGCAGTATTTT

v_gene: TRBV3-1/TRBV3-2
d_gene: -
j_gene: TRBJ1-6
abundance: -
CDR3aa: CASSQGLGGLLSPLHF
CDR3nt: TGTGCCAGCAGCCAAGGCCTCGGGGGGCTCCTTTCACCCCTCCACTTT